The sample holds many counts of the clone carrying this T cell receptor beta chain. Its antigen is currently unknown. The sample originates from a study of cytomegalovirus exposure and HLA in healthy donors. Study-level findings and limits: In a later analysis, a missense DCLRE1C variant was linked to TCR beta V- and J-gene trimming.

CDR1 is LGHNA, CDR2 YNFKEQ, per germline. CDR3 length: 12 amino acids. Trimming pared 7 bases from V and 8 bases from J, leaving 11 bases between. The study ran its PCR with 60 Vbeta and 13 Jbeta primers. Clones were read by immunoSEQ multiplex PCR, and TCRdb kept only the in-frame ones, dropping some. Of under 200,000 clones listed, around two thirds are singletons. Sequenced: PBMCs. This TCR was recovered from a middle-aged man in good health and CMV-seronegative. The chain carries TRBV4-2 and TRBJ1-4; D remains ambiguous. Here the CDR3 reads CASTPGGEKLFF. The CDR3 region has the DNA TGTGCCAGCACCCCAGGAGGAGAAAAACTGTTTTTT.